This T cell receptor (beta chain) emerged from a study of early T cells in non-severe SARS-CoV-2 infection (dated by TCRdb to the early 2020s). For the wider study: Bulk RNA from unsorted whole blood was used for TCR sequencing, so alpha and beta chains could not be paired.

This clonotype was found many times. The clone's antigen remains unknown. Base qualities are not provided; no much larger clone lies one nucleotide away. Points the paper makes about the study in general: Matching against VDJdb was skewed toward anti-spike CD8 responses, likely underestimated virus-specific expansions, and missed private and CD4 specificities.

There are 13 amino acids in the CDR3, from cysteine to phenylalanine inclusive. Only CDR3 DNA remains: 39 bases, in frame from the first base. V loses 2 bases, J loses 1 base, and the germline ends lie 7 bases apart. Per the germline V gene, SGHRS is the CDR1 and YFSETQ is the CDR2. Libraries were built with 5' RACE. TCRdb records NextSeq 500 as the sequencer. To correct for sequencing error and PCR bias, the TCR library protocol tagged individual cDNA molecules with unique molecular identifiers. TCR alpha and beta chains were both sequenced, and the abundances of alpha and beta sequences in each sample were closely correlated with each other. For the original study's pipeline: V gene, J gene and CDR3 annotation of TCR sequences was performed with Decombinator V4. Expanded TCRs were defined as changing significantly between any two time points under a Poisson model with p below 0.0001. Abundances of TCRs were expressed as counts per million after normalisation to the total number of TCRs sequenced in each sample. TRAV1-2 paired with TRAJ12, TRAJ20 or TRAJ33 defined MAIT TCRs, while TRAV10 paired with TRAJ18 defined iNKT TCRs. A search of VDJdb, accessed on 1 November 2021, was run for TCRs annotated to CMV, EBV and SARS-CoV-2, with TCRs annotated for multiple antigens excluded. TCRdb took the public reads, trimmed them with fastp at Q25, ran MiXCR for clone calling and kept in-frame beta chains. Rows matching on CDR3 protein sequence are summarized as one entry with the most common DNA and genes. The V and J calls reflect TCRdb's pipeline rather than the authors' work. The sample has tens of thousands of distinct CDR3 sequences on record, less than 8.5% of them singletons. The ten top clones hold approximately 4.1% of the sample.

Set within a cohort of healthcare workers in London, UK, this nested case-control study involved weekly PCR testing of nasopharyngeal swabs along with blood sampling. Healthcare workers were recruited between 23 and 31 March 2020, during the week of the UK lockdown, and were followed weekly for up to 16 weeks. This sequence originates from an adult who was a healthcare worker with PCR-confirmed SARS-CoV-2 infection or an uninfected control (not recorded which). The sequenced material came from whole blood. Recombination linked TRBV5-1 to TRBJ2-7; the D gene identity is not certain. The DNA is as follows: TGCGCCAGCAGCTTCTCAGGATCCTACGAGCAGTACTTC. Its protein product is CASSFSGSYEQYF.